The clone carrying this T cell receptor (beta chain) was picked up a small number of times. Its antigen is currently unknown. This specimen comes from a study of human T cells and chemical hapten exposure. Study-level information: The study sensitized with 2% DPC on a roughly 2 cm by roughly 2 cm patch of upper inner arm skin. General observations from the study: DPC sensitization produced no change in TCRs with frequency above 1 in 1000. The formation of large CDR3 similarity clusters by expanded TCRs significantly exceeded that of controls.

TCRdb analysed the RACE reads with MiXCR anew, one entry per CDR3 protein. This table has 82,000 or so distinct CDR3 sequences, roughly 13% appearing once. Time point of the sample: patch test 3, about 24 weeks after DPC sensitization. Treatment described: therapeutic diphenylcyclopropenone sensitization with weekly scalp DPC. The study drew its donors from alopecia patients who were 18 to 70 years old and suitable for DPC. Specimen: whole blood, collected in connection with sensitization to the hapten diphenylcyclopropenone (DPC). This sequence was found in a woman aged 50 to 60 with alopecia areata. Some clones in this sample may be carry-over from other donors' samples.

This CDR3 is CASSPGLALVTQYF. The CDR3 region has the DNA TGTGCCAGCAGCCCGGGACTAGCCCTCGTTACCCAGTACTTC. The chain uses TRBV12-3 or TRBV12-4 and TRBJ2-5, with 9 bases fitting TRBD2. V lost 6 bases to trimming and J lost 8 bases; unmatched junction nucleotides: 10. The CDR3 runs 14 residues.